This T cell receptor (beta chain) was sequenced during a study of identifying expanded T cells in peripheral blood. Comments on this clone: Its antigen is still unknown.

General observations from the study: Clone count variance between approximately two-week samples rose with total template count. Approximately 1.1 clones differed between technical replicates, versus approximately 17 and 20 over time.

No infections or other immune events were documented during collection. Measured with immunoSEQ multiplex PCR; TCRdb has only the in-frame clones, and not every one. Of some 76,000 clones listed, about nine tenths are singletons. The receptor comes from a person aged 18-70 years in good health. Sequencing was done on a sample of blood.

Here the CDR3 DNA reads TGTGCCAGCAGTTACTTAGGGGGACAGAACACTGAAGCTTTCTTT. Its translation is CASSYLGGQNTEAFF. V usage is TRBV2 and J usage is TRBJ1-1, with a tentative D call TRBD1 (6 bases). The CDR3 runs to 15 residues. V shed 5 bases and J shed 1 base, with 14 bases lying between them. The germline gives CDR1 SNHLY, CDR2 FYNNEI.